The rows below give T cell receptor beta chains drawn from one sample of a study of T cell responses to AZD1222 COVID-19 vaccine. This table comes from immunoSEQ multiplex PCR, and its TCRdb copy is limited to in-frame clones, with some not included. The sample shows tens of thousands of clones, roughly 87% of them seen only once. The starting material was peripheral blood, obtained 28 days after the second AZD1222 dose. The receptors originated from an adult who received the AZD1222 COVID-19 vaccine. Both conserved end residues are part of each CDR3. Fields, in order: J gene, D gene, V gene, clone size, CDR3 length, CDR3 protein, CDR3 DNA. The D gene is left open where the match is weak. Size tells how often a clone was seen (once, few, many) or the class of an expanded clone, and some rows leave it out.

>TRBJ2-7|-|TRBV5-1|-|17
CASSLRLGTAAGYEQYF
TGCGCCAGCAGCCTCAGACTGGGGACCGCTGCGGGGTACGAGCAGTACTTC
>TRBJ1-2|-|TRBV6-5|-|13
CASKDTNLDGYTF
TGTGCCAGCAAGGACACTAACTTGGATGGCTACACCTTC
>TRBJ1-5|-|TRBV19|-|15
CASTPHGGRNQPQHF
TGTGCCAGTACCCCCCACGGGGGCCGCAATCAGCCCCAGCATTTT
>TRBJ2-3|TRBD2|TRBV4-1|-|16
CASSLRLAGDTDTQYF
TGCGCCAGCAGCCTCCGACTAGCGGGGGACACAGATACGCAGTATTTT
>TRBJ2-1|TRBD2|TRBV24-1|-|17
CATSDWGGSLSYNEQFF
TGTGCCACCAGTGATTGGGGGGGATCACTCTCCTACAATGAGCAGTTCTTC
>TRBJ1-5|TRBD1|TRBV9|-|16
CASSAGSGGGNQPQHF
TGTGCCAGCAGCGCAGGGTCAGGGGGCGGCAATCAGCCCCAGCATTTT
>TRBJ1-6|-|TRBV7-9|-|14
CASSLGQPPILLHF
TGTGCCAGCAGCTTGGGGCAGCCCCCGATCCTCCTCCACTTT
>TRBJ1-4|TRBD1|TRBV29-1|-|17
CSAPEGQGLPTNEKLFF
TGCAGCGCGCCAGAGGGACAGGGACTCCCAACTAATGAAAAACTGTTTTTT
>TRBJ1-1|-|TRBV28|few|12
CASSLGSTEAFF
TGTGCCAGCAGTTTGGGGAGCACTGAAGCTTTCTTT
>TRBJ2-1|-|TRBV30|-|15
CAWGTDMSSYNEQFF
TGTGCCTGGGGTACCGACATGAGCTCCTACAATGAGCAGTTCTTC
>TRBJ1-5|-|TRBV19|-|12
CALGGRNQPQHF
TGTGCCCTGGGGGGCCGTAATCAGCCCCAGCATTTT
>TRBJ1-1|-|TRBV11-2|-|12
CATAGLNTEAFF
TGTGCCACCGCGGGATTGAACACTGAAGCTTTCTTT
>TRBJ2-5|-|TRBV19|-|15
CASSWTNGGQETQYF
TGTGCCAGTAGTTGGACAAACGGGGGTCAAGAGACCCAGTACTTC